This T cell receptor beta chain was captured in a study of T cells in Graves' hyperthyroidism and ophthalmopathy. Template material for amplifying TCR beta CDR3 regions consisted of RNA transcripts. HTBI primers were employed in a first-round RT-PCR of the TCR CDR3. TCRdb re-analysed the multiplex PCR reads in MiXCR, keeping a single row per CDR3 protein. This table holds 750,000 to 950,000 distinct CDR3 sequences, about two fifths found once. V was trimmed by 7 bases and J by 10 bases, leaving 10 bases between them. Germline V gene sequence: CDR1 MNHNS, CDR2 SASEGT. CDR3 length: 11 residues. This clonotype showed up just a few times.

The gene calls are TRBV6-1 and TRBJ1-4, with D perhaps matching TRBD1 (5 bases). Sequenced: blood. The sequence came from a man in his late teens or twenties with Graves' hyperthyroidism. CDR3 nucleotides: TGTGCCAGCACCAGGGATGGAAAACTGTTTTTT. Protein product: CASTRDGKLFF.